This T cell receptor (beta chain) was retrieved from a study of blood T cell repertoires in COVID-19. V lost 4 bases to trimming and J lost 3 bases; unmatched junction nucleotides: 2. Germline-derived CDR1 and CDR2 are SGHTA and FQGTGA. The CDR3 totals 16 residues. Original handling: Researchers report that nucleated cell counts were estimated from reference gene primer amplification. Here immunoSEQ multiplex PCR was the method, and the copy in TCRdb shows in-frame clones only, minus some. That table supplies the V and J calls and clone size; D and trimming were determined from the DNA. The repertoire holds just under 350,000 clones, 75% to 90% seen once, with nearly 6.5% in the top ten.

This TCR was sampled from a woman aged 45-65 years with COVID-19, enrolled during active disease. What was sequenced was peripheral blood. The rearrangement joins TRBV7-3 to TRBJ2-2, with 13 bases that match TRBD2. CDR3: CASSSGLAGYTGELFF. The CDR3 nucleotides read TGTGCCAGCAGCTCGGGACTAGCGGGGTACACCGGGGAGCTGTTTTTT. Drawing the rest from reference TRBV7-3 and TRBJ2-2, the complete variable domain is GAGVSQTPSNKVTEKGKYVELRCDPISGHTALYWYRQSLGQGPEFLIYFQGTGAADDSGLPNDRFFAVRPEGSVSTLKIQRTERGDSAVYLCASSSGLAGYTGELFFGEGSRLTVL.